The entry that follows covers one T cell receptor beta chain sequence. The specificity of this receptor is unknown. No much larger clone exists at a distance of one base, and base qualities are not known. The data were obtained in a study of control samples from healthy donors and cancer patients (dated by TCRdb to 2020 to 2022). The library was produced with the immunoSEQ multiplex PCR assay. TCRdb stores this immuneACCESS table with in-frame sequences only. Part of the clones is absent; in the studies checked, under half of the shortfall reflects unresolved V genes, and no reason is known for the rest. The table for this sample lists about 130,000 clones; about 93% of them were counted only once. Together, the top ten hold 2% to 2.5% of the sample. Unmatched junction bases come to 5, with V trimmed by 3 bases and J by 9 bases. The CDR3 starts with the cysteine, ends with the phenylalanine, and has 13 residues. Only CDR3 DNA remains: 39 bases, in frame from the first base. CDR1 and CDR2, looked up from the germline V gene, are LGHNA and YSLEER.

This clonotype was obtained from a man between 18 and 35 years old in good health. Sequenced material: blood. Rearrangement joined TRBV4-3 to TRBJ1-2; the junction holds 9 bases that match TRBD1. This receptor carries the CDR3 CASSQGTGTSYTF. The sequence in DNA is TGCGCCAGCAGCCAGGGGACAGGGACCAGCTACACCTTC.